This TCR beta chain is drawn from a study of blood T cell repertoires in COVID-19. CDR1 DFQATT and CDR2 SNEGSKA come from the germline V gene (reference sequence). Trimming took 5 bases from V and 8 from J; bases not matched to a gene: 11. The CDR3 is 13 amino acids. Produced via immunoSEQ multiplex PCR; TCRdb's table is partial and in-frame only. The sample lists about 200,000 clones, roughly 85% seen once, with less than 5.5% in the top ten. The sequenced material came from peripheral blood. The rearrangement joins TRBV20-1 to TRBJ1-1, with 7 bases fitting TRBD1. This receptor was obtained from an elderly woman with acute or convalescent COVID-19. CDR3: CSAGVPGQIEAFF. The CDR3 DNA reads as TGCAGTGCTGGTGTCCCGGGACAGATAGAAGCTTTCTTT.